This T cell receptor (beta chain) is drawn from a study of T-cell reconstitution after alpha-beta-depleted transplantation in children. General study findings and limits: One year after transplant, T-cell counts and diversity came mostly from newly produced T cells. Expanded graft clones, several hundred of them, were reportedly the source of alpha-beta T cells about two months after transplant. After transplant, high TCRbeta diversity at day 60 in some patients arose from surviving recipient T cells and thymic progenitors.

Unique molecular identifiers were used in preparing the TCRbeta library. One entry per CDR3 protein, called by TCRdb with MiXCR from the PCR reads. The table shows about 600,000 distinct CDR3 sequences, with about 21% occurring only once. This clonotype was counted many times. Antigen specificity is unknown. The CDR3 length is 11 residues. Looked up from germline, CDR1 is DFQATT and CDR2 is SNEGSKA (reference sequence). Trimming removed 3 bases at V and 4 bases at J, with 7 bases between. This receptor was taken from a boy in the first two years of life who had a stem cell transplant for acute myeloid leukemia, so the T cells may come from the graft donor. The sequenced sample was PBMCs, mostly from graft donor cells, obtained 360 days after TCRalphabeta/CD19-depleted stem cell transplant. The rearrangement joins TRBV20-1 to TRBJ2-7; unclear D gene. The CDR3 DNA reads TGCAGTGCTAGTCGTGCATACGAGCAGTACTTC. It translates to CSASRAYEQYF.